One TCR beta chain is described in this entry. Using immunoSEQ multiplex PCR, the repertoire was profiled, and TCRdb retains in-frame clones only, with some absent. The repertoire holds 200,000 to 250,000 clones, with under 90% as singletons. Per germline, CDR1 SNHLY and CDR2 FYNNEI. CDR3 length: 14 amino acids. V was pared by 2 bases and J by 4 bases, with 2 bases of the junction left unmatched. These data are taken from a study of blood T cell repertoires in COVID-19. The cohort comprised adults aged about 18 to 100 years residing in 24 US areas. The study assigned cohorts using participant-reported clinical history. Resolution of symptoms, clearance, or two negative PCRs was present in recovered Cohort 3 donors.

This receptor was identified in a woman aged 60-70 years who had recovered from COVID-19. The chain carries TRBV2 and TRBJ1-5; TRBD1 matches at 7 bases. Sequencing used PBMCs or T cells enriched from blood (not recorded which). CDR3 protein: CASSERDRNQPQHF. The CDR3 region has the DNA TGTGCCAGCAGTGAAAGGGACAGAAATCAGCCCCAGCATTTT.